One sample yielded the 29 T cell receptor beta chains listed below, sequenced in a study of shared clonotypes between healthy human individuals. Produced via immunoSEQ multiplex PCR; TCRdb's table is partial and in-frame only. The sample carries about 2.4 million clones, 80% to 95% recorded once. The sequenced material came from naive CD4+ T cells from PBMCs. Subset defined: CD45RA+ positively selected. The receptors were gathered from a man aged 18 to 30 in good health. Some clones in this sample may be carry-over from other donors' samples.

The rearrangement uses TRBV6-5 and TRBJ1-1, with a tentative D call TRBD1 (6 bases). CDR1 and CDR2 (germline): MNHEY, SVGAGI. This CDR3 comprises 15 residues. Between the trimmed V and J ends, which lost 6 bases and 3 bases, there was a span of 17 bases. CDR3 in amino acids: CASRTSGTFHTEAFF. The CDR3 DNA reads as TGTGCCAGCAGAACATCCGGGACATTTCACACTGAAGCTTTCTTT.

This rearrangement joins TRBV11-2 to TRBJ2-7, with 9 nucleotides matching TRBD1. Germline lookup yields CDR1 SGHAT and CDR2 FQNNGV. CDR3 length: 16 residues. V lost 4 bases to trimming and J lost 2 bases; unmatched junction nucleotides: 9. The CDR3 DNA reads TGTGCCAGCAGCTCCTTGGGGGGACAGGGACCCTACGAGCAGTACTTC. The encoded protein is CASSSLGGQGPYEQYF.

The genes are TRBV6-5 and TRBJ2-2, with D possibly matching TRBD1 (5 bases). Between the trimmed V and J ends, which lost 0 bases and 1 base, there was a span of 9 bases. CDR1 is MNHEY, CDR2 SVGAGI, per germline. The CDR3 totals 16 residues. The CDR3 sequence is CASSYSTTVNTGELFF. CDR3 bases: TGTGCCAGCAGTTACTCGACGACAGTGAACACCGGGGAGCTGTTTTTT.

The CDR3 sequence: CSVSYTGTGSGELFF. CDR3 coding DNA: TGCAGCGTCTCTTATACCGGGACAGGGTCTGGGGAGCTGTTTTTT. This chain connects TRBV29-1 to TRBJ2-2; TRBD1 agrees at 9 bases. Germline V CDR1 and CDR2: SQVTM, ANQGSEA. Trimming cost V 6 bases and J 8 bases; bases outside gene matches: 13. This CDR3 is built from 15 residues.

The rearrangement links TRBV18 to TRBJ2-1, with 7 bases that match TRBD2. CDR1 and CDR2 (germline): KGHSH, LQKENI. After removal of 4 bases from V and 5 bases from J, the junction contained 5 bases not matched to a gene. This CDR3 is 14 amino acids long. Written as DNA, the CDR3 is TGTGCCAGCTCACTCAGCGGGACCAACAATGAGCAGTTCTTC. Its translation: CASSLSGTNNEQFF.

The genes are TRBV5-1 and TRBJ2-5; the match to TRBD2 covers 14 bases. The junction had 6 bases not matched to a gene; V was cut back by 0 bases and J by 5 bases. This CDR3 has 17 amino acids. CDR1 is SGHRS and CDR2 is YFSETQ in the germline V gene. The CDR3 protein is CASSLGGLAGGRETQYF. DNA of the CDR3: TGCGCCAGCAGCTTGGGTGGACTAGCGGGAGGTCGGGAGACCCAGTACTTC.

The chain has TRBV19 and TRBJ1-2; TRBD1 aligns across 9 bases. The CDR3 spans 15 residues. The ends lost 6 bases at V and 5 bases at J; junction bases unmatched: 10. Germline lookup yields CDR1 LNHDA and CDR2 SQIVND (reference sequence). Here the CDR3 DNA reads TGTGCCAGTAGGGCCCGGGACAGGGATGGGTATGGCTACACCTTC. This encodes CASRARDRDGYGYTF.

V is TRBV4-2 and J is TRBJ2-2; 9 nucleotides agree with TRBD1. The CDR3 extends over 16 amino acids. V lost 3 bases, J lost 7 bases, and 9 bases stayed unmatched. Looked up from germline, CDR1 is LGHNA and CDR2 is YNFKEQ. The CDR3 reads CASSHQGQGVGGELFF. The DNA for the CDR3 is TGTGCCAGCAGCCACCAGGGACAGGGCGTGGGCGGGGAGCTGTTTTTT.

V gene TRBV18 combines with J gene TRBJ2-7; D is undetermined. Germline V gene lookup returns CDR1 KGHSH and CDR2 LQKENI. This CDR3 is 13 amino acids long. Trimming removed 5 bases at V and 2 bases at J, with 10 bases between. The CDR3 protein is CASSSSPPYEQYF. The CDR3 DNA reads TGTGCCAGCTCAAGCTCCCCCCCCTACGAGCAGTACTTC.

Details on this clone: Other DNA sequences from this sample encode an identical CDR3 as well. This chain connects TRBV5-1 to TRBJ1-1, with D possibly matching TRBD1 (5 bases). Germline-derived CDR1 and CDR2 are SGHRS and YFSETQ. The CDR3 has 14 amino acids. Trimming pared 4 bases from V and 0 bases from J, leaving 10 bases between. Here the CDR3 reads CASSVTGLNTEAFF. In DNA, the CDR3 is TGCGCCAGCAGCGTCACAGGTCTGAACACTGAAGCTTTCTTT. The full variable domain, rest sourced from reference TRBV5-1 and TRBJ1-1, is KAGVTQTPRYLIKTRGQQVTLSCSPISGHRSVSWYQQTPGQGLQFLFEYFSETQRNKGNFPGRFSGRQFSNSRSEMNVSTLELGDSALYLCASSVTGLNTEAFFGQGTRLTVV.

Worth noting for this clone: Additional DNA sequences in this sample encode the identical CDR3. This chain joins TRBV9 and TRBJ1-6; D gene unclear. Trimming cost V 0 bases and J 7 bases, with 5 bases left between them. Germline-derived CDR1 and CDR2 are SGDLS and YYNGEE. This CDR3 has 13 residues. The CDR3 protein is CASSVGGNSPLHF. DNA for the CDR3: TGTGCCAGCAGCGTAGGCGGAAATTCACCCCTCCACTTT.

Comments on this clone: The same CDR3 also results from other DNA sequences found in this sample. J is TRBJ2-5 and V is TRBV7-9; 11 bases line up with TRBD2. The J segment lost 4 bases and the V segment lost 0 bases, leaving 1 base of the junction unmatched. The length of the CDR3 is 15 residues. The germline CDR1 and CDR2 sequences are SEHNR and FQNEAQ (reference sequence). Written as DNA, the CDR3 is TGTGCCAGCAGCTTAGCTAGCGGGGGGGGAGAGACCCAGTACTTC. It is translated as CASSLASGGGETQYF.

A note on this clone: A read error may account for a junction end that differs from germline. Other DNA sequences in the same sample also yield this CDR3. The chain couples TRBV7-9 to TRBJ1-1; the D is unclear. The V gene's germline CDR1 is SEHNR and CDR2 FQNEAQ (reference sequence). The CDR3 is 15 amino acids. In nucleotides, the CDR3 is TGTGCCAGCAGCTTAGAGATGGCAGTGAACACTGAGGCTTTCTTT. Residues: CASSLEMAVNTEAFF. The entire variable domain, with the rest obtained from reference TRBV7-9 and TRBJ1-1, is as follows: DTGVSQNPRHKITKRGQNVTFRCDPISEHNRLYWYRQTLGQGPEFLTYFQNEAQLEKSRLLSDRFSAERPKGSFSTLEIQRTEQGDSAMYLCASSLEMAVNTEAFFGQGTRLTVV.

This clone appeared a few times. The chain combines TRBV28 with TRBJ1-1; D remains ambiguous. Germline lookup yields CDR1 MDHEN and CDR2 SYDVKM. This CDR3 is built from 13 residues. V was trimmed by 2 bases and J by 7 bases, leaving 11 bases between them. The CDR3 DNA is TGTGCCAGCAGTTTAATTACAGCCTATGAAGCTTTCTTT. Protein sequence: CASSLITAYEAFF.

The rearrangement joins TRBV25-1 to TRBJ2-6; no clear D. Germline CDR1 reads MGHDK; CDR2 reads SYGVNS. Trimming took 1 base from V and 0 from J, leaving 10 bases between them. There are 17 residues in the CDR3. The CDR3 loop reads CASSESPGGSGANVLTF. CDR3 DNA sequence: TGTGCCAGCAGTGAATCCCCAGGCGGCTCTGGGGCCAACGTCCTGACTTTC.

This chain links TRBV5-1 with TRBJ1-4; D not certain. The V gene's germline CDR1 is SGHRS and CDR2 YFSETQ. V was shortened by 5 bases and J by 4 bases, with 18 bases between the two germline ends. This CDR3 has 16 residues. CDR3 bases: TGCGCCAGCAGGAACACGGGGATTGGGGATAATGAAAAACTGTTTTTT. It specifies CASRNTGIGDNEKLFF. Full variable domain (rest looked up from reference TRBV5-1 and TRBJ1-4): KAGVTQTPRYLIKTRGQQVTLSCSPISGHRSVSWYQQTPGQGLQFLFEYFSETQRNKGNFPGRFSGRQFSNSRSEMNVSTLELGDSALYLCASRNTGIGDNEKLFFGSGTQLSVL.

V and J are TRBV19 and TRBJ1-5, with D possibly being TRBD1 (5 bases). The CDR3 covers 16 residues. The germline gives CDR1 LNHDA, CDR2 SQIVND (reference sequence). The V gene lost 3 bases and the J gene lost 4 bases, with 16 bases spanning the gap. CDR3 DNA sequence: TGTGCCAGTAGTATCTCATCAGGGCTTATTAATCAGCCCCAGCATTTT. This sequence encodes CASSISSGLINQPQHF. Supplemented by reference TRBV19 and TRBJ1-5, the full variable domain reads DGGITQSPKYLFRKEGQNVTLSCEQNLNHDAMYWYRQDPGQGLRLIYYSQIVNDFQKGDIAEGYSVSREKKESFPLTVTSAQKNPTAFYLCASSISSGLINQPQHFGDGTRLSIL.

The chain joins TRBV27 to TRBJ2-7, with TRBD2 matching over 10 bases. V trimming: 6 bases; J trimming: 4 bases; junction bases outside the gene matches: 9. CDR1 MNHEY and CDR2 SMNVEV come from the germline V gene (reference sequence). The CDR3 is 15 residues long. This chain's CDR3 is CASSTRLAGIYEQYF. For the CDR3, the DNA is TGTGCCAGCAGCACAAGACTAGCGGGTATTTACGAGCAGTACTTC.

This clone was observed a single time. The chain joins TRBV5-1 to TRBJ2-3, with 8 bases that match TRBD2. V lost 2 bases and J lost 4; bases outside the gene matches: 3. This CDR3 has 14 amino acids. The germline CDR1 and CDR2 sequences are SGHRS and YFSETQ. In DNA, the CDR3 is TGCGCCAGCAGCTTAGCGGGAGTTTCAGATACGCAGTATTTT. Its translation is CASSLAGVSDTQYF.

The V gene is TRBV2, the J gene TRBJ2-1, with D possibly matching TRBD1 (6 bases). The CDR3 is made up of 14 amino acids. The ends were cut back, 3 bases at V and 9 bases at J, with 15 bases in the middle. Germline V lookup: CDR1 SNHLY, CDR2 FYNNEI. The CDR3 loop is CASSEVTAGVEQFF. CDR3 coding DNA: TGTGCCAGCAGTGAGGTTACGGCAGGGGTTGAGCAGTTCTTC.

The chain combines TRBV5-5 with TRBJ1-1, with 7 bases that match TRBD1. V was pared by 2 bases and J by 1 base, with 5 bases of the junction left unmatched. The germline V gene encodes CDR1 SGHKS and CDR2 YYEKEE (reference sequence). The CDR3 is 15 amino acids. CDR3 DNA: TGTGCCAGCAGCTTACTAGGACAGGCGAACACTGAAGCTTTCTTT. As protein: CASSLLGQANTEAFF.

The chain employs TRBV7-7 and TRBJ2-6; 9 nucleotides match TRBD1. Trimming cost V 3 bases and J 2 bases; bases outside gene matches: 2. This CDR3 spans 16 amino acids. Germline V CDR1 and CDR2: SSHAT, FNYEAQ (reference sequence). CDR3 sequence reads: CASSFGTGTGANVLTF. The CDR3 DNA follows: TGTGCCAGCAGCTTTGGGACAGGGACTGGGGCCAACGTCCTGACTTTC.

As regards this clone: This sample includes further DNA sequences coding for the same CDR3. The chain has TRBV7-8 and TRBJ1-5; D is unclear. The CDR3 has 13 residues. V was trimmed by 5 bases and J by 6 bases, leaving 11 bases between them. CDR1 and CDR2 from the germline V gene are SGHVS and FQNEAQ. CDR3 region: CASSPRWGQPQHF. As DNA, the CDR3 is TGTGCCAGCAGCCCCAGATGGGGTCAGCCCCAGCATTTT.

The chain has TRBV19 and TRBJ1-4, with a tentative D call TRBD1 (5 bases). This CDR3 contains 16 residues. The ends were cut back, 2 bases at V and 4 bases at J, with 14 bases in the middle. Germline V CDR1 and CDR2: LNHDA, SQIVND (reference sequence). CDR3 residues: CASSIPGDRNNEKLFF. In nucleotides, the CDR3 is TGTGCCAGTAGTATACCCGGAGACAGAAATAATGAAAAACTGTTTTTT.

This sequence joins TRBV7-9 and TRBJ2-2; maybe TRBD2 (6 bases). Germline CDR1 is SEHNR and CDR2 is FQNEAQ (reference sequence). The CDR3 extends over 15 amino acids. Trimming left V 1 base short and J 2 bases short, with 8 bases between. The CDR3 loop reads CASSLEAGNTGELFF. CDR3 bases: TGTGCCAGCAGCTTAGAGGCGGGAAACACCGGGGAGCTGTTTTTT.

This sequence joins TRBV15 and TRBJ2-5; D possibly matches TRBD1 or TRBD2 (5 bases each). V was shortened by 5 bases and J by 4 bases, with 11 bases between the two germline ends. The CDR3 has 13 residues. Germline V gene data show CDR1 as LNHNV and CDR2 as YYDKDF (reference sequence). The CDR3 is CATSVGRPETQYF. The CDR3 DNA reads TGTGCCACCAGCGTGGGACGGCCAGAGACCCAGTACTTC.

The chain uses TRBV4-1 and TRBJ1-4; tentatively, D is TRBD1 (6 bases). CDR1 and CDR2 from the germline V gene are MGHRA and YSYEKL. The V end lost 4 bases, the J end lost 3 bases, and 12 bases lay between the germline ends. The CDR3 length is 15 residues. In DNA, the CDR3 is TGCGCCAGCAGCCGGACAGATCGGTCTAATGAAAAACTGTTTTTT. Translated, it gives CASSRTDRSNEKLFF.

This rearrangement joins TRBV7-9 to TRBJ1-5; the D is unclear. CDR1 SEHNR and CDR2 FQNEAQ come from the germline V gene (reference sequence). This CDR3 has 14 residues. V shed 5 bases and J shed 0 bases, with 8 bases lying between them. As DNA, the CDR3 is TGTGCCAGCAGCCAACAGAATAGCAATCAGCCCCAGCATTTT. This translates into CASSQQNSNQPQHF.

This chain joins TRBV14 and TRBJ2-1; TRBD2 aligns across 8 bases. The ends lost 0 bases at V and 3 bases at J; junction bases unmatched: 7. This CDR3 contains 17 residues. The germline CDR1 and CDR2 sequences are SGHDN and FVKESK. CDR3 sequence (DNA): TGTGCCAGCAGCCAAGAAATAAGCGGGAGTGGCTACAATGAGCAGTTCTTC. It is translated as CASSQEISGSGYNEQFF.